This paragraph covers one TCR beta chain sequence. The target antigen is unknown. Using immunoSEQ multiplex PCR, the repertoire was profiled, and TCRdb retains in-frame clones only, with some absent. The table lists about 99,000 clones, approximately 84% of them singletons. There are 17 residues in the CDR3. Looked up from germline, CDR1 is MGHRA and CDR2 is YSYEKL. With 4 bases clipped from V and 0 bases from J, the junction kept 10 bases outside the gene matches. The sample originates from a study of graft-versus-host responses after intestinal transplantation. Study-wide context: Transplants given to recipients were multivisceral, liver-intestinal, or isolated intestinal. Every transplant recipient was induced with anti-thymocyte globulin, then maintained on tacrolimus and steroids for approximately three years. Study results and limitations: Patients with graft-donor T cell macrochimerism had high graft-versus-host to host-versus-graft clonal ratios in allografts. The authors found GvH clones in recipient marrow, some appearing first in ileum or blood.

The chain is built from TRBV4-1 and TRBJ2-3; 7 positions agree with TRBD2. Sequences were derived from unstimulated CD4+ T cells sorted from spleen or lymph node cells, sampled before intestinal transplant. This receptor was identified in a human donor who received an intestinal transplant. CDR3 DNA: TGCGCCAGCAGCCGACGGTCGGGGGGAACTAGCACAGATACGCAGTATTTT. It codes for CASSRRSGGTSTDTQYF.